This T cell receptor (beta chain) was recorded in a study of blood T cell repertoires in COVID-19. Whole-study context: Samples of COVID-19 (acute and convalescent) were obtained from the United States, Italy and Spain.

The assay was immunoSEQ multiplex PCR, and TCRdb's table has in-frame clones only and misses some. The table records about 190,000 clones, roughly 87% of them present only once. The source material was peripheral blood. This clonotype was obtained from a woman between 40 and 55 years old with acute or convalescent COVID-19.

CDR3 coding DNA: TGTGCCATGAAGACAGTGTCAAACACCATATATTTT. As protein: CAMKTVSNTIYF. The rearrangement links TRBV6-5 to TRBJ1-3; the D gene is possibly TRBD1 (5 bases). CDR1 and CDR2 from the germline V gene are MNHEY and SVGAGI. The CDR3 runs 12 residues. V was clipped by 10 bases and J by 6 bases, with 13 bases between them.